This T cell receptor (beta chain) was identified in a study of blood T cell dynamics during melanoma immunotherapy (dated by TCRdb to about 2020). For context, the study as a whole: Patients with metastatic melanoma were treated with first-line pembrolizumab or nivolumab plus ipilimumab as standard of care in the United Kingdom. To find early correlates of response, peripheral T cell receptor repertoires were profiled in metastatic melanoma patients before and after one cycle of checkpoint inhibitor therapy. The training cohort was made up of consecutive patients, while a further independent group of patients from the same centre was pooled to form an external validation set.

In the paper's terms, the time point label means: pre-treatment baseline. Blood samples were taken at two points: before treatment (T0) and at week 3 (W3), which came after the first cycle of checkpoint blockade. Except for two patients with rapid clinical progression, response was assessed 12 weeks after the first infusion by RECIST 1.1; disease control meant complete response, partial response or stable disease. Patients were not eligible if they had prior systemic cancer treatment, concomitant immunosuppressant therapy or synchronous other active malignancies. To track both circulating cells and T cell turnover, TCR beta was sequenced from bulk PBMC as well as from plasma cell-free DNA. PBMC were isolated from blood with Lymphoprep and SepMate tubes, followed by red cell lysis. DNA from PBMC and sorted T cell subsets was extracted with QIAamp DNA Blood Mini kits. General findings and caveats noted by the study authors: The relatively small sample size was recognized as a factor that could limit how well the results generalize. Whether the T cell clones driving repertoire changes were melanoma-specific or reflected general immune activation could not be determined in the study. A bifurcated reorganization of the PBMC repertoire at W3, with increased clonality or increased diversity, was observed in patients who later achieved disease control, unlike in progressors.

Reading from cysteine to phenylalanine, the CDR3 counts 15 amino acids. Only the CDR3 region is kept as DNA, spanning 45 bases read in frame from base 1. Germline trimming: 3 bases from V, 6 bases from J; junction bases outside gene matches: 7. According to the germline V gene (reference sequence), CDR1 reads LNHDA and CDR2 reads SQIVND. For every bulk PBMC sample, a fixed 350 ng of DNA was loaded. Following the manufacturer instructions, the immunoSEQ TCRb Assay kit was used to amplify TCR beta CDR3 sequences from genomic DNA. The KAPA Library Quantification Kit for Illumina platforms was used to quantify pooled libraries by qPCR. Sequencing of the pooled libraries was done on an Illumina NextSeq 500, with clustering at about 0.6-1.1 pM. In the source study's methods: The TCR data were analyzed using immunoSEQ ANALYZER and the R LymphoSeq package. A rearrangement efficiency score was calculated as productive divided by the sum of productive and non-productive CDR3 sequences. Clonality was measured with the Gini coefficient and diversity with the Renyi index at alpha=1, and both measures were compared pairwise between timepoints within each patient. Clonal relatedness used an edit distance of 3, and repertoire similarity used the Bhattacharyya coefficient, both computed in LymphoSeq. Linear discriminant analysis on week-3 changes in clonality and diversity was built with the R MASS and caret packages to classify response. TCRdb took over this immuneACCESS table, retaining in-frame rearrangements with V and J assigned. Such tables are incomplete; in checked studies, under half of the missing clones stem from an unresolved V gene, and the remainder is unexplained. V, J and clone size were drawn from that table, and D and trimming were deduced from the DNA. The sample contains around 13,000 clones, 85% to 90% of them found a single time. Of the sample, roughly 4% is held by the ten largest clones.

With respect to this clone: Its antigen remains unidentified. It has no much larger one-base neighbor in the sample; base qualities were not kept. Other nucleotide sequences in the sample specify the same CDR3.

In this chain, TRBV19 is recombined with TRBJ2-7; the junction holds 11 bases that match TRBD2. The receptor's source is a human donor with melanoma. The material was blood, obtained from a patient treated with checkpoint blockade. The CDR3 region: CASSIGLAGGREQYF. The bases are TGTGCCAGTAGTATTGGGCTAGCGGGAGGTCGCGAGCAGTACTTC.